One and the same sample provided the 20 T cell receptor beta chains below, sequenced in a study of cytomegalovirus exposure and HLA in healthy donors. The PCR made use of 60 Vbeta and 13 Jbeta primers. TCRdb keeps only in-frame clones here, not all; method: immunoSEQ multiplex PCR. Among 100,000 to 150,000 clones listed, around 80% were seen once. Sequencing was carried out using PBMCs. These receptors all come from a female donor in good health and CMV-seronegative.

This rearrangement joins TRBV28 to TRBJ2-7; 9 bases fit TRBD1. There are 16 residues in the CDR3. Trimming took 1 base from V and 0 from J; bases not matched to a gene: 4. Germline CDR1 MDHEN, CDR2 SYDVKM. CDR3 sequence (DNA): TGTGCCAGCAGTTTATTGGGACAGGGTAACTCCTACGAGCAGTACTTC. This gives the protein CASSLLGQGNSYEQYF.

A few counts support this clone. CDR3 DNA sequence: TGTGCCAGTAGTATAGATGGTGCAGGGGTGTCTGAGCAGTTCTTC. This encodes CASSIDGAGVSEQFF. The gene calls are TRBV19 and TRBJ2-1; maybe TRBD1 (6 bases). Germline values: CDR1 LNHDA, CDR2 SQIVND (reference sequence). This CDR3 is 15 amino acids long. Trimming took 0 bases from V and 9 from J, leaving 15 bases between them.

The chain uses TRBV27 and TRBJ1-1; no clear D gene. This CDR3 has 14 residues. The V end was cut by 5 bases, the J end by 6 bases, with 16 bases between. Germline CDR1 reads MNHEY; CDR2 reads SMNVEV (reference sequence). CDR3 sequence reads: CASSPNRGGAEAFF. In nucleotides, the CDR3 is TGTGCCAGCAGTCCTAATCGGGGAGGTGCTGAAGCTTTCTTT.

The rearrangement links TRBV11-2 to TRBJ2-5, with a tentative D call TRBD1 (5 bases). CDR3 length equals 13 residues. Deletions cut 7 bases from V and 2 bases from J, with 11 bases between. Germline-derived CDR1 and CDR2 are SGHAT and FQNNGV. Here the CDR3 reads CASTGLSQETQYF. DNA of the CDR3: TGTGCCAGCACAGGGTTGTCACAAGAGACCCAGTACTTC.

V is TRBV27 and J is TRBJ2-1, with 9 bases fitting TRBD2. After removal of 2 bases from V and 5 bases from J, the junction contained 4 bases not matched to a gene. Germline V gene sequence: CDR1 MNHEY, CDR2 SMNVEV (reference sequence). The CDR3 contains 15 residues. The CDR3 DNA is TGTGCCAGCAGTTTACGACTAGCGGTAAACAATGAGCAGTTCTTC. Its translation is CASSLRLAVNNEQFF.

V is TRBV4-3 and J is TRBJ2-1; TRBD2 agrees at 10 bases. The V segment lost 2 bases and the J segment 1 base; nucleotides outside the gene matches: 2. This CDR3 spans 16 amino acids. Germline V gene data show CDR1 as LGHNA and CDR2 as YSLEER. The CDR3 coding sequence is TGCGCCAGCAGCCAACAAGCGGGAGGGTCCTACAATGAGCAGTTCTTC. Protein: CASSQQAGGSYNEQFF.

This sequence joins TRBV2 and TRBJ1-5, with 7 bases aligning to TRBD1. V shed 5 bases and J 7 bases; nucleotides not matched to a gene: 11. CDR1 and CDR2 (germline): SNHLY, FYNNEI. This CDR3 contains 15 residues. CDR3 DNA: TGTGCCAGCAGTCCGGTGACAGGGTCTGACCAGCCCCAGCATTTT. It yields the protein CASSPVTGSDQPQHF.

V and J are TRBV4-2 and TRBJ2-7; 7 nucleotides line up with TRBD2. In germline, CDR1 is LGHNA, CDR2 YNFKEQ. The length of the CDR3 is 16 residues. The V gene end was trimmed by 3 bases and the J gene end by 2 bases; junction bases not matched to a gene: 10. The CDR3 sequence: CASSQRTGGVAYEQYF. CDR3 in DNA: TGTGCCAGCAGCCAGAGAACGGGAGGAGTGGCCTACGAGCAGTACTTC.

This chain connects TRBV12-5 to TRBJ1-2; D is ambiguous. CDR1 and CDR2 from the germline V gene are LGHNT and FRNRAP. Trimming pared 1 base from V and 1 base from J, leaving 4 bases between. This CDR3 comprises 13 residues. CDR3 nucleotide sequence: TGTGCTAGTGGTTTGGACGGTAACTATGGCTACACCTTC. Its protein product is CASGLDGNYGYTF.

The chain has TRBV6-7 and TRBJ2-6, with TRBD1 identical over 7 bases. TRBV6-7 falls under the ORF class, with uncertain function. Unmatched junction bases numbered 5, after V lost 0 bases and J lost 0 bases. This CDR3 is 18 amino acids long. For the CDR3, the DNA is TGTGCCAGCAGTTACTCCCGACAGGGAAGCTCTGGGGCCAACGTCCTGACTTTC. This codes for CASSYSRQGSSGANVLTF.

The chain combines TRBV11-2 with TRBJ2-7; 12 positions match TRBD2. In germline, CDR1 is SGHAT, CDR2 FQNNGV. The CDR3 loop spans 16 amino acids. Losses at the gene ends were 5 bases for V and 3 bases for J; bases not matched to a gene: 8. The CDR3 sequence: CASSPRTSGTFYEQYF. DNA of the CDR3: TGTGCCAGCAGCCCTAGGACTAGCGGGACTTTCTACGAGCAGTACTTC.

The V gene is TRBV4-3, the J gene TRBJ2-1, with no clear D. Trimming took off 0 bases at V and 0 bases at J, with 12 bases between the two ends. Germline V gene sequence: CDR1 LGHNA, CDR2 YSLEER. The CDR3 sequence is 17 residues long. CDR3 in amino acids: CASSQDLTPSSYNEQFF. In DNA form, the CDR3 reads TGCGCCAGCAGCCAAGATTTAACTCCGAGCTCCTACAATGAGCAGTTCTTC.

V usage is TRBV30 and J usage is TRBJ2-7; D ambiguous. V was shortened by 4 bases and J by 3 bases, with 13 bases between the two germline ends. CDR3 size: 13 residues. CDR1 and CDR2 (germline): GTSNPN, SVGIG (reference sequence). CDR3 region: CAWKRASFYEQYF. The CDR3, as DNA: TGTGCCTGGAAACGAGCATCCTTCTACGAGCAGTACTTC.

The chain carries TRBV7-2 and TRBJ2-7; weak D call: TRBD1 (5 bases). The germline V gene has CDR1 SGHTA and CDR2 FQGNSA. Trimming left V 4 bases short and J 5 bases short, with 27 bases between. CDR3 length equals 18 residues. This chain's CDR3 is CASSSLSQGRSVVNEQYF. CDR3 coding DNA: TGTGCCAGCAGCTCTCTTTCGCAGGGTAGGTCCGTGGTAAACGAGCAGTACTTC. Full variable domain (missing parts from reference TRBV7-2 and TRBJ2-7): GAGVSQSPSNKVTEKGKDVELRCDPISGHTALYWYRQSLGQGLEFLIYFQGNSAPDKSGLPSDRFSAERTGGSVSTLTIQRTQQEDSAVYLCASSSLSQGRSVVNEQYFGPGTRLTVT.

Points on this clone: The same CDR3 is also encoded by other DNA sequences in this sample. The V call is TRBV16, the J call TRBJ2-7; tentative D call: TRBD1 (6 bases). The CDR3 length is 13 residues. Germline loops: CDR1 KGHSY, CDR2 FQNENV. Trimming took 1 base from V and 6 from J, leaving 10 bases between them. CDR3 region: CASSQWQGTEQYF. CDR3 nucleotide sequence: TGTGCCAGCAGCCAATGGCAGGGGACCGAGCAGTACTTC.

This clone was seen only once. The gene calls are TRBV11-2 and TRBJ1-1; no firm D call. V was trimmed by 4 bases and J by 0 bases, leaving 3 bases between them. Looked up from germline, CDR1 is SGHAT and CDR2 is FQNNGV. The CDR3 loop spans 12 amino acids. The CDR3 region is CASSSVNTEAFF. CDR3 nucleotide sequence: TGTGCCAGCAGCTCCGTGAACACTGAAGCTTTCTTT.

The V and J genes are TRBV30 and TRBJ2-2; the D is unclear. Germline values: CDR1 GTSNPN, CDR2 SVGIG (reference sequence). V gave up 2 bases and J gave up 1 base, with 11 bases separating them. The CDR3 is made up of 15 amino acids. DNA of the CDR3: TGTGCCTGGAGTCTGTTAGAGCAGAACACCGGGGAGCTGTTTTTT. As protein: CAWSLLEQNTGELFF.

V usage is TRBV7-9 and J usage is TRBJ2-6; 7 bases are shared with TRBD1. With 5 bases clipped from V and 2 bases from J, the junction kept 3 bases outside the gene matches. The CDR3 spans 15 residues. Germline CDR1 and CDR2: SEHNR and FQNEAQ (reference sequence). CDR3 in amino acids: CASSTGAAGANVLTF. The CDR3 DNA reads TGTGCCAGCAGCACAGGGGCGGCTGGGGCCAACGTCCTGACTTTC.

The genes are TRBV27 and TRBJ2-3; TRBD2 matches at 8 bases. From germline, CDR1 is MNHEY and CDR2 SMNVEV (reference sequence). This CDR3 comprises 14 residues. J was trimmed by 1 base and V by 4 bases; bases with no gene match: 1. The CDR3 nucleotides are TGTGCCAGCAGTTCAGCGGGGGGCACAGATACGCAGTATTTT. Translating it yields CASSSAGGTDTQYF.

The chain combines TRBV5-1 with TRBJ2-3; a possible D gene is TRBD2 (6 bases). Trimming pared 1 base from V and 4 bases from J, leaving 10 bases between. The CDR3 totals 14 residues. The germline V gene encodes CDR1 SGHRS and CDR2 YFSETQ. The CDR3 reads CASSLSWGADTQYF. Here the CDR3 DNA reads TGCGCCAGCAGCTTGTCTTGGGGGGCAGATACGCAGTATTTT.